These 23 T cell receptor beta chains were all obtained from the same sample, sequenced in a study of T cell repertoires in cytomegalovirus infection (dated by TCRdb to between 2018 and 2020). The sample's treatment or condition label is to be understood as: in vitro stimulation with specific CMV peptide epitopes to enrich CMV-specific T cells. TCRdb records Illumina HiSeq 1500 as the sequencer. The public reads were run again by TCRdb, first through fastp at Q25 and then through MiXCR, and only productive beta chains were kept. Here each entry gathers all rows of one CDR3 protein and keeps the most common genes and DNA. The sample table contains under 50,000 distinct CDR3 sequences; only one count was recorded for 20% to 25% of them. About 90% of the sample is held by the ten biggest clonotypes. These TCRs are of unknown antigen specificity. Material: CD8+ T cells from cultured PBMCs, obtained from culture after CMV antigen stimulation. The receptors originated from a human donor in good health (CMV status not recorded). Some clones in this sample may be carry-over from other donors' samples.

This chain joins TRBV7-8 and TRBJ2-3, with TRBD2 matching over 9 bases. The CDR3 covers 17 residues. Trimming removed 1 base from V and 0 bases from J; junction bases left unmatched: 5. Looked up from germline, CDR1 is SGHVS and CDR2 is FQNEAQ. In nucleotides, the CDR3 is TGTGCCAGCAGCTTAGTTCGACTAGCGGAGAGCACAGATACGCAGTATTTT. It yields the protein CASSLVRLAESTDTQYF.

This clonotype was recorded a few times. For the CDR3, the DNA is TGTGCCAGCAGCTCACAAGAGGTGTGGGAGCCCAACTACGAGCAGTACTTC. Amino acids: CASSSQEVWEPNYEQYF. This chain joins TRBV7-9 and TRBJ2-7; D perhaps matches TRBD2 (5 bases). Trimming took 4 bases from V and 3 from J, leaving 22 bases between them. Per the germline V gene, CDR1 is SEHNR and CDR2 is FQNEAQ (reference sequence). The CDR3 contains 17 residues.

This clonotype was found a few times. CDR3 nucleotides: TGTGCCAGTAAAACAGGGAGCAACATTCAGTACTTC. It specifies CASKTGSNIQYF. The V call is TRBV19, the J call TRBJ2-4, with TRBD1 as a possible D gene (6 bases). The CDR3 covers 12 residues. Germline V gene sequence: CDR1 LNHDA, CDR2 SQIVND (reference sequence). V lost 7 bases and J lost 7, with 11 bases in between. The whole variable domain, remainder taken from reference TRBV19 and TRBJ2-4, is DGGITQSPKYLFRKEGQNVTLSCEQNLNHDAMYWYRQDPGQGLRLIYYSQIVNDFQKGDIAEGYSVSREKKESFPLTVTSAQKNPTAFYLCASKTGSNIQYFGAGTRLSVL.

This clonotype was detected many times. V usage is TRBV7-2 and J usage is TRBJ2-7; D is possibly TRBD2 (7 bases). The germline V gene has CDR1 SGHTA and CDR2 FQGNSA. There are 15 residues in the CDR3. V lost 5 bases and J lost 1, with 15 bases in between. The CDR3 sequence is CASSPPGGLSYEQYF. CDR3 DNA: TGTGCCAGCAGCCCCCCGGGGGGCCTTTCCTACGAGCAGTACTTC.

The V and J genes are TRBV10-3 and TRBJ2-1; 11 nucleotides align to TRBD2. With 6 bases clipped from V and 4 bases from J, the junction kept 8 bases outside the gene matches. CDR1 and CDR2 (germline): ENHRY, SYGVKD. The CDR3 runs to 16 residues. In nucleotides, the CDR3 is TGTGCCATCAGAGACCCGACTAGCGGGGAATACAATGAGCAGTTCTTC. Translating it yields CAIRDPTSGEYNEQFF.

This clonotype was seen at least ten times. V and J are TRBV27 and TRBJ2-5; D ambiguous. In germline, CDR1 is MNHEY, CDR2 SMNVEV (reference sequence). V dropped 2 bases and J dropped 3 bases, with 7 bases sitting between them. The CDR3 contains 13 residues. CDR3 DNA sequence: TGTGCCAGCAGTTTAAGAGTTGAAGAGACCCAGTACTTC. Translating it yields CASSLRVEETQYF.

The chain is built from TRBV7-6 and TRBJ2-5, with TRBD2 matching over 11 bases. This CDR3 contains 15 residues. Germline V gives CDR1 SGHVS, CDR2 FNYEAQ. After removal of 3 bases from V and 1 base from J, the junction contained 1 base not matched to a gene. The CDR3 DNA reads as TGTGCCAGCAGCTTTGGGACTAGCGGCCAAGAGACCCAGTACTTC. Translating it yields CASSFGTSGQETQYF. Variable domain in full (rest from reference TRBV7-6 and TRBJ2-5): GAGVSQSPRYKVTKRGQDVALRCDPISGHVSLYWYRQALGQGPEFLTYFNYEAQQDKSGLPNDRFSAERPEGSISTLTIQRTEQRDSAMYRCASSFGTSGQETQYFGPGTRLLVL.

The rearrangement links TRBV7-9 to TRBJ2-7; unclear D gene. CDR3 length: 12 residues. The germline V and J ends were trimmed by 1 base and 3 bases, with 4 bases remaining between them. Per germline, CDR1 SEHNR and CDR2 FQNEAQ (reference sequence). The CDR3 nucleotides read TGTGCCAGCAGCTTAGAAGACTACGAGCAGTACTTC. It yields the protein CASSLEDYEQYF.

In this sample, this clonotype turned up a few times. The chain uses TRBV28 and TRBJ1-5, with TRBD1 as a possible D gene (5 bases). V shed 5 bases and J shed 0 bases, with 11 bases lying between them. The germline V gene encodes CDR1 MDHEN and CDR2 SYDVKM. This CDR3 is 15 amino acids long. This chain's CDR3 is CASSSRGGSNQPQHF. The CDR3 DNA is TGTGCCAGCAGTAGTCGGGGGGGTAGCAATCAGCCCCAGCATTTT.

The V gene is TRBV7-6, the J gene TRBJ1-1; D remains ambiguous. Trimming cost V 4 bases and J 3 bases, with 15 bases left between them. Germline V lookup: CDR1 SGHVS, CDR2 FNYEAQ. The CDR3 loop spans 15 amino acids. The CDR3 protein is CASSSPGGLDTEAFF. CDR3 in DNA: TGTGCCAGCAGCTCCCCCGGCGGGCTGGACACTGAAGCTTTCTTT.

The rearrangement uses TRBV20-1 and TRBJ2-6, with D hard to call. CDR3 length equals 15 residues. Trimming pared 5 bases from V and 1 base from J, leaving 12 bases between. Germline V gene data show CDR1 as DFQATT and CDR2 as SNEGSKA (reference sequence). DNA of the CDR3: TGCAGTGCTCACCCCGCCGGGTCTGGGGCCAACGTCCTGACTTTC. Residues: CSAHPAGSGANVLTF.

This clonotype was counted between two and nine times. This chain joins TRBV7-2 and TRBJ2-5, with 10 bases identical to TRBD2. The germline gives CDR1 SGHTA, CDR2 FQGNSA. J lost 3 bases, V lost 1 base, and 11 bases had no gene match. This CDR3 region has 18 residues. DNA for the CDR3: TGTGCCAGCAGCTTAGGGGCCCGGCTAGCGGGGGCTGAAGAGACCCAGTACTTC. As protein: CASSLGARLAGAEETQYF.

In DNA form, the CDR3 reads TGTGCCAGTAGTATAGGCTCGACTAGCGCCAATGAGCAGTTCTTC. The encoded protein is CASSIGSTSANEQFF. V usage is TRBV19 and J usage is TRBJ2-1, with 8 positions matching TRBD2. The J segment lost 6 bases and the V segment lost 1 base, leaving 5 bases of the junction unmatched. The germline CDR1 and CDR2 sequences are LNHDA and SQIVND (reference sequence). The CDR3 has 15 amino acids.

The J gene is TRBJ2-6, the V gene TRBV12-3 or TRBV12-4; a possible D gene is TRBD2 (5 bases). V was clipped by 7 bases and J by 1 base, with 17 bases between them. The CDR3 loop spans 17 amino acids. The CDR3 bases are TGTGCCAGCACCTCTCGGGTCGGGGTATCTGGGGCCAACGTCCTGACTTTC. Translating gives CASTSRVGVSGANVLTF.

This clonotype came up a few times. The genes are TRBV6-6 and TRBJ2-3; no firm D call. The length of the CDR3 is 17 residues. The germline V and J ends were trimmed by 5 bases and 2 bases, with 20 bases remaining between them. Germline loops: CDR1 MNHNY, CDR2 SVGAGI (reference sequence). The CDR3 region has the DNA TGTGCCAGCAGTCGACAAGGCCAATCCCCCTCCACAGATACGCAGTATTTT. Amino acids: CASSRQGQSPSTDTQYF.

The chain uses TRBV15 and TRBJ1-1, with TRBD1 as a possible D gene (5 bases). The CDR3 length is 13 residues. The V gene's germline CDR1 is LNHNV and CDR2 YYDKDF (reference sequence). V gave up 2 bases and J gave up 4 bases, with 8 bases separating them. The CDR3 sequence is CATSRQGSTEAFF. The CDR3 DNA is TGTGCCACCAGCAGACAGGGTAGCACTGAAGCTTTCTTT.

This chain connects TRBV6-1 to TRBJ1-2, with D uncertain. The CDR3 is made up of 13 amino acids. Deletions cut 5 bases from V and 2 bases from J, with 9 bases between. Per germline, CDR1 MNHNS and CDR2 SASEGT. CDR3 DNA: TGTGCCAGCAGTAGAGGTTTAAACTATGGCTACACCTTC. Translating gives CASSRGLNYGYTF.

This clonotype turned up a few times. The chain employs TRBV7-9 and TRBJ2-7; possible D gene TRBD1, 7 bases. The V end lost 4 bases, the J end lost 3 bases, and 13 bases lay between the germline ends. The CDR3 extends over 14 amino acids. Germline lookup yields CDR1 SEHNR and CDR2 FQNEAQ (reference sequence). The CDR3 region has the DNA TGTGCCAGCAGCTCTCCCAGGGGGGTCTACGAGCAGTACTTC. Amino acids: CASSSPRGVYEQYF.

The J gene is TRBJ2-7, the V gene TRBV27, with D possibly being TRBD2 (6 bases). This CDR3 is built from 13 residues. CDR1 is MNHEY and CDR2 is SMNVEV in the germline V gene (reference sequence). The germline V and J ends were trimmed by 3 bases and 7 bases, with 13 bases remaining between them. The chain's CDR3 is CASSLGGQGEQYF. The CDR3 DNA sequence: TGTGCCAGCAGTTTGGGAGGCCAAGGGGAGCAGTACTTC.

The CDR3 DNA follows: TGTGCCAGCAGCTCCGGACAGGCGAGGGAGACCCAGTACTTC. Its protein product is CASSSGQARETQYF. The chain couples TRBV7-9 to TRBJ2-5; 7 bases fit TRBD1. This CDR3 comprises 14 residues. The junction had 7 bases not matched to a gene; V was cut back by 4 bases and J by 5 bases. The germline V gene encodes CDR1 SEHNR and CDR2 FQNEAQ (reference sequence).

The chain couples TRBV11-1 to TRBJ1-2; D gene ambiguous. Trimming shortened V by 5 bases and J by 6 bases, and 19 bases separated the two germline ends. Germline CDR1 and CDR2: SGHAT and FQDESV (reference sequence). The CDR3 sequence is 15 residues long. CDR3 protein: CASSPAGFFVDGYTF. CDR3 nucleotide sequence: TGTGCCAGCAGCCCAGCCGGGTTTTTCGTCGATGGCTACACCTTC.

The genes are TRBV6-8 and TRBJ2-2; no definite D call. The germline V gene has CDR1 MNHGY and CDR2 SAAAGT. Between the trimmed V and J ends, which lost 6 bases and 1 base, there was a span of 3 bases. The CDR3 is 12 residues long. The CDR3 region has the DNA TGTGCCAGCAGCCAGAACACCGGGGAGCTGTTTTTT. Amino acids: CASSQNTGELFF.

There are a few counts of this clonotype. The chain carries TRBV7-2 and TRBJ2-5, with 8 bases fitting TRBD1. V trimming: 5 bases; J trimming: 1 base; junction bases outside the gene matches: 9. This CDR3 comprises 16 residues. Germline CDR1 and CDR2: SGHTA and FQGNSA. CDR3 amino acids: CASSLWTGRPQETQYF. The CDR3 DNA sequence: TGTGCCAGCAGCCTTTGGACAGGGAGACCCCAAGAGACCCAGTACTTC.